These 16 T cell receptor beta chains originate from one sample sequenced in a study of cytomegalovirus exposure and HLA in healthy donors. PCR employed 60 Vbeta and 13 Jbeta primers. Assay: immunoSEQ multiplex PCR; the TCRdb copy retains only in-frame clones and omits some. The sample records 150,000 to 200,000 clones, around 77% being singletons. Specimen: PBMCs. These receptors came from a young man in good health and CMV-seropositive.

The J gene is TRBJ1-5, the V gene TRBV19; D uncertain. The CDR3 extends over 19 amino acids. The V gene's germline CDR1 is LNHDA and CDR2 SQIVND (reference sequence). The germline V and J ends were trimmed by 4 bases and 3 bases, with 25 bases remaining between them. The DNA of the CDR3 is TGTGCCAGTAGTACGCACCCGTCGCAGGACCGGGGAGACAATCAGCCCCAGCATTTT. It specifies CASSTHPSQDRGDNQPQHF.

CDR3 DNA: TGTGCCAGCAGTGGATATCGAGACAGGAACTATGGCTACACCTTC. It translates to CASSGYRDRNYGYTF. V gene TRBV6-5 combines with J gene TRBJ1-2; tentative D call: TRBD1 (6 bases). With 5 bases removed from V and 2 bases from J, the gap between germline ends came to 15 bases. The CDR3 is made up of 15 amino acids. Germline CDR1 and CDR2: MNHEY and SVGAGI.

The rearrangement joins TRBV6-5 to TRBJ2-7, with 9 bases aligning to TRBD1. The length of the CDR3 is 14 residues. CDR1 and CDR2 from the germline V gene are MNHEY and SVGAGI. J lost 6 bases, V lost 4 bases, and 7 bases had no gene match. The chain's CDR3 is CASSSQGALGEQYF. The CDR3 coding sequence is TGTGCCAGCAGTTCACAGGGGGCGTTGGGCGAGCAGTACTTC.

The CDR3 protein is CASSSGGAYGYTF. The DNA of the CDR3 is TGCGCCAGCAGCTCAGGGGGCGCTTATGGCTACACCTTC. The V call is TRBV4-1, the J call TRBJ1-2, with 8 bases lining up with TRBD1. The CDR3 has 13 amino acids. Trimming at V came to 5 bases and at J to 5 bases, leaving 4 bases not matched to a gene. Germline CDR1 MGHRA, CDR2 YSYEKL.

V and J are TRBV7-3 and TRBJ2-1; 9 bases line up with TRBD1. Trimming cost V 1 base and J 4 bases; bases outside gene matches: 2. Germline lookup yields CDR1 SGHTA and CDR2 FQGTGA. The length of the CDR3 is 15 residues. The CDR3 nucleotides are TGTGCCAGCAGCTTAATGGGACAGGGTTACAATGAGCAGTTCTTC. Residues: CASSLMGQGYNEQFF.

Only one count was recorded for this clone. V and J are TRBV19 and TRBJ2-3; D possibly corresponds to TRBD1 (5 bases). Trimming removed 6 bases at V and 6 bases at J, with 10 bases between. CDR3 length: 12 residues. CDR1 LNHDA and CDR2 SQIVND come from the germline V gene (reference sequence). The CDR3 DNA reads TGTGCCAGTAGCCGACAGAGTGATACGCAGTATTTT. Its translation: CASSRQSDTQYF.

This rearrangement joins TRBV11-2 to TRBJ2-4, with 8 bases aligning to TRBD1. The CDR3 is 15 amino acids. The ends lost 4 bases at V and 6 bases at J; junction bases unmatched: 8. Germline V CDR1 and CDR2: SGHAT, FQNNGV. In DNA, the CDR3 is TGTGCCAGCAGCTCACTCAGGGGGCCGGGAAACATTCAGTACTTC. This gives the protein CASSSLRGPGNIQYF.

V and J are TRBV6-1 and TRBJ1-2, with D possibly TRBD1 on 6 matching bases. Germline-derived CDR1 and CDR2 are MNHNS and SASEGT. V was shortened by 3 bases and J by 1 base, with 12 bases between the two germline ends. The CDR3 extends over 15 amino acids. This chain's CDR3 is CASSESPRGNYGYTF. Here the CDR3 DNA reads TGTGCCAGCAGTGAGAGCCCCAGGGGTAACTATGGCTACACCTTC.

As DNA, the CDR3 is TGCAGCGTGAGGGGGCCGAACACTGAAGCTTTCTTT. Its translation is CSVRGPNTEAFF. V usage is TRBV29-1 and J usage is TRBJ1-1, with 7 bases aligning to TRBD1. V lost 6 bases to trimming and J lost 1 base; unmatched junction nucleotides: 2. The germline CDR1 and CDR2 sequences are SQVTM and ANQGSEA. This CDR3 comprises 12 residues.

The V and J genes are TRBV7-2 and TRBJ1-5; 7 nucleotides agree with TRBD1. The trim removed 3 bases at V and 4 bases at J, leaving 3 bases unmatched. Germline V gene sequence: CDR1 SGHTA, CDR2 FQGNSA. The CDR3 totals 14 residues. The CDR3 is CASSLGQPNQPQHF. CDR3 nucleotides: TGTGCCAGCAGCTTGGGACAGCCTAATCAGCCCCAGCATTTT.

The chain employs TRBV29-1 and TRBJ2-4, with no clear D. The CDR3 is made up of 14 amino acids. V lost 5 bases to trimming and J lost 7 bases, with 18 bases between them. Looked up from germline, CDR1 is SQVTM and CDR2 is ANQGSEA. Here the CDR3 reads CSVSKTDSANIQYF. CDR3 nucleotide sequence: TGCAGCGTTTCCAAGACCGACTCAGCGAACATTCAGTACTTC.

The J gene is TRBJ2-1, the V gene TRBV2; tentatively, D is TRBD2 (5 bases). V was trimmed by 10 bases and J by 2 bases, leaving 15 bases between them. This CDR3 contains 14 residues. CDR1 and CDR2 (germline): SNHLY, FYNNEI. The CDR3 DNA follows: TGTGCCACCAAGCGACGGGAAACCTACAATGAGCAGTTCTTC. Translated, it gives CATKRRETYNEQFF.

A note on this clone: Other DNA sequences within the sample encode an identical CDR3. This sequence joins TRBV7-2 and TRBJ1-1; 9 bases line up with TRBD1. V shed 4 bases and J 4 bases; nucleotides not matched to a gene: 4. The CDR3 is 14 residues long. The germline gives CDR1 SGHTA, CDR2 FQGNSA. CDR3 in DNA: TGTGCCAGCAGCTCACAGGGGGCTGGCACTGAAGCTTTCTTT. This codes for CASSSQGAGTEAFF.

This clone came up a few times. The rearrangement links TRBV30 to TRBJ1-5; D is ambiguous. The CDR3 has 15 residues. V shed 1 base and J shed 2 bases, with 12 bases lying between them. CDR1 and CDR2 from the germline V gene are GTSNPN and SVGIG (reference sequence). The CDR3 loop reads CAWSGPNTGNQPQHF. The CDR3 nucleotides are TGTGCCTGGAGTGGCCCGAATACTGGCAATCAGCCCCAGCATTTT.

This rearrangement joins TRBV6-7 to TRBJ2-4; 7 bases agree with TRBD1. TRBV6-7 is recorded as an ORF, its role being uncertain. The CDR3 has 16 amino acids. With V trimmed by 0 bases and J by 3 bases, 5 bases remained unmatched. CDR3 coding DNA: TGTGCCAGCAGTTACTCAGGGGGCTTTAGCAAAAACATTCAGTACTTC. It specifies CASSYSGGFSKNIQYF.

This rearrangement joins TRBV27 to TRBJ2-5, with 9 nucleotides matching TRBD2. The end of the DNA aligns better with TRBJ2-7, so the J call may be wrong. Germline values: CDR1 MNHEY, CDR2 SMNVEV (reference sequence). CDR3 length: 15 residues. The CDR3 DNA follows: TGTGCCAGCAGGGACCGCCTAGCGGGGTCCTACGAGCAGTACTTC. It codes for CASRDRLAGSYEQYF.